This is a list of T cell receptor beta chains from one sample in a study of early T cells in non-severe SARS-CoV-2 infection. Each CDR3 protein is one row after TCRdb ran MiXCR on the 5' RACE reads. The table includes 100,000 to 150,000 distinct CDR3 sequences, approximately 15% detected once. The sequenced material came from whole blood. These receptors came from an adult who was a healthcare worker with PCR-confirmed SARS-CoV-2 infection or an uninfected control (not recorded which). The CDR3 runs from the conserved cysteine through the conserved F or W. D genes are given only for firm matches. Expanded clones get a size class; other rows say once, few or many, or leave the size out.

few | TRBV12-3/TRBV12-4 | . | CASSLDGANSPLHF
many | TRBV27 | . | CASSSSDRADTQYF
few | TRBV29-1 | . | CSVPRGPWSNQPQHF
few | TRBV5-1 | TRBD1 | CASSSGQGRYYEQYF
. | TRBV12-3/TRBV12-4 | . | CASSPKVGRTGELFF
. | TRBV9 | . | CASSVTDSSNSPLHF
many | TRBV7-3 | . | CASSSRRGAAYNEQFF
few | TRBV20-1 | TRBD1 | CSARIPGQYEQYF
. | TRBV19 | . | CASSADTNYGYTF
few | TRBV7-9 | . | CASSSVTPGELFF
. | TRBV3-1 | . | CASSQGALVNTGELFF
. | TRBV5-1 | . | CASSLEGLDTEAFF
few | TRBV6-6 | . | CASSNTIFVYTF
few | TRBV30 | . | CAWSVMVPQIAFF
. | TRBV29-1 | . | CSVGAPGGEAFF
few | TRBV19 | . | CASTTGIRTRYGYTF
. | TRBV12-5 | TRBD2 | CASGLALAGGTDTQYF
. | TRBV29-1 | . | CSVVQRSYEQYF
. | TRBV19 | . | CASSGTVSYEQYF
. | TRBV12-3/TRBV12-4 | . | CASSFRPTSTDTQYF
few | TRBV7-8 | . | CASSNTGELFF